The 14 T cell receptor beta chains presented below share a single source sample, sequenced in a study of read filtering for tumor transcriptome and immune sequencing. From roughly 400 ng of RNA, a library with molecular barcoded alpha/delta and beta/gamma adaptors was made. TCRdb fed the reads into MiXCR, producing one record per CDR3 protein. The table has over 80,000 distinct CDR3 sequences, 10% to 15% seen once; the top ten hold 15%. The sample comprised a population of CD138-negative cells sorted from bone marrow. The receptors shown here come from a donor older than 35 with multiple myeloma.

This clonotype has a count of ten or more. The chain couples TRBV2 to TRBJ2-3; TRBD1 matches at 10 bases. From germline, CDR1 is SNHLY and CDR2 FYNNEI. V gave up 6 bases and J gave up 4 bases; unmatched junction bases: 10. The CDR3 is made up of 16 amino acids. In DNA, the CDR3 is TGTGCCAGCAGCCGCGAGGGACAGGGGTTTCCAGATACGCAGTATTTT. This codes for CASSREGQGFPDTQYF.

Concerning this clonotype: The missing conserved phenylalanine or tryptophan at the end of this CDR3 makes a read error likely. It is unclear where the CDR3 begins or ends on the DNA, so no DNA is shown, and the CDR3 is as TCRdb lists it. The J gene is TRBJ2-1, the V gene TRBV7-9; the DNA was not compared with TRBD1, the D call given in the table. In germline, CDR1 is SEHNR, CDR2 FQNEAQ (reference sequence). The CDR3 region is 15 residues in length, termini included. This CDR3 reads CASSSLGLRSDERFL.

This clonotype was seen repeatedly, ten times or more. The gene calls are TRBV5-1 and TRBJ1-1, with D possibly matching TRBD1 (6 bases). Trimming took 2 bases from V and 2 from J, leaving 13 bases between them. This CDR3 region has 15 residues. Germline loops: CDR1 SGHRS, CDR2 YFSETQ. CDR3 bases: TGCGCCAGCAGCTTTGGCTCCGGGGGCAACACTGAAGCTTTCTTT. It codes for CASSFGSGGNTEAFF.

This clonotype was observed a few times. CDR3 residues: CASSYGPNSGRRQPQHF. For the CDR3, the DNA is TGTGCCAGCAGTTACGGGCCTAACTCAGGGAGGCGTCAGCCCCAGCATTTT. This chain links TRBV6-2 or TRBV6-3 with TRBJ1-5, with D maybe TRBD1 (5 bases). Germline-derived CDR1 and CDR2 are MNHEY and SVGEGT. The germline V and J ends were trimmed by 2 bases and 6 bases, with 20 bases remaining between them. CDR3 length: 17 residues.

Many counts were recorded for this clonotype. The J gene is TRBJ1-5, the V gene TRBV7-2, with D unresolved. This CDR3 spans 13 amino acids. Per germline, CDR1 SGHTA and CDR2 FQGNSA. Trimming pared 1 base from V and 5 bases from J, leaving 6 bases between. DNA of the CDR3: TGTGCCAGCAGCTTAGTTAGTGATCAGCCCCAGCATTTT. It yields the protein CASSLVSDQPQHF.

The chain joins TRBV30 to TRBJ2-3; D may be TRBD1 (5 bases). Germline assignment: CDR1 GTSNPN and CDR2 SVGIG (reference sequence). The length of the CDR3 is 16 residues. V gave up 0 bases and J gave up 1 base, with 14 bases separating them. The CDR3 DNA reads TGTGCCTGGAGTGTAGGCAGGGTGCCGGGCACAGATACGCAGTATTTT. Its protein is CAWSVGRVPGTDTQYF.

This clonotype came up many times. The chain employs TRBV7-8 and TRBJ2-7; D ambiguous. The CDR3 loop spans 11 amino acids. Germline assignment: CDR1 SGHVS and CDR2 FQNEAQ. Trimming pared 3 bases from V and 4 bases from J, leaving 4 bases between. CDR3 residues: CASSFLYEQYF. For the CDR3, the DNA is TGTGCCAGCAGCTTTTTATACGAGCAGTACTTC.

This clonotype was observed at least ten times. The chain couples TRBV5-4 to TRBJ2-1, with 8 bases lining up with TRBD2. Unmatched junction bases numbered 5, after V lost 0 bases and J lost 3 bases. Germline assignment: CDR1 SGHNT and CDR2 YYREEE (reference sequence). There are 16 residues in the CDR3. CDR3 sequence (DNA): TGTGCCAGCAGCTTGGGAGCGGGAGTGGGCTACAATGAGCAGTTCTTC. This encodes CASSLGAGVGYNEQFF.

As to this clonotype: The germline gene is not matched at one end of the junction; a read error may be the cause. The gene calls are TRBV6-1 and TRBJ2-1; 15 nucleotides line up with TRBD2. CDR1 MNHNS and CDR2 SASEGT come from the germline V gene. The CDR3 spans 17 residues. CDR3 DNA: TGTGCCAGCAGTGATGGGACTAGCGGGAGGTCTTACAATGAGCAGTCCTTC. The encoded protein is CASSDGTSGRSYNEQSF.

Of note for this clonotype: It may be a read error: a sequence one base away is much more abundant. CDR3 in amino acids: CASSLNQGAETQYF. CDR3 in DNA: TGTGCCAGCAGCTTAAATCAGGGAGCTGAGACCCAGTACTTC. The J gene is TRBJ2-5, the V gene TRBV11-3; D is tentatively TRBD1 or TRBD2 (5 bases each). Germline values: CDR1 SGHNT, CDR2 YENEEA. The CDR3 sequence is 14 residues long. V was clipped by 2 bases and J by 5 bases, with 12 bases between them.

Many counts were recorded for this clonotype. The chain has TRBV20-1 and TRBJ1-1; D is possibly TRBD1 (5 bases). Between the trimmed V and J ends, which lost 6 bases and 3 bases, there was a span of 17 bases. This CDR3 has 14 residues. Per the germline V gene, CDR1 is DFQATT and CDR2 is SNEGSKA (reference sequence). The CDR3 spells CSAPKPGADTEAFF. Written as DNA, the CDR3 is TGCAGTGCCCCCAAGCCCGGGGCGGACACTGAAGCTTTCTTT.

This clonotype was picked up many times. J is TRBJ2-1 and V is TRBV5-1, with TRBD1 matching 8 bases. CDR1 and CDR2 from the germline V gene are SGHRS and YFSETQ. V lost 0 bases to trimming and J lost 4 bases; unmatched junction nucleotides: 3. The CDR3 consists of 15 residues. The CDR3 spells CASSLVDREYNEQFF. The CDR3 DNA sequence: TGCGCCAGCAGCTTGGTGGACAGGGAATACAATGAGCAGTTCTTC.

In this sample, this clonotype turned up many times. The chain employs TRBV2 and TRBJ1-4; D remains ambiguous. The V gene lost 6 bases and the J gene lost 0 bases, with 8 bases spanning the gap. The V gene's germline CDR1 is SNHLY and CDR2 FYNNEI. CDR3 length equals 14 residues. Here the CDR3 reads CASSPGTTNEKLFF. The DNA for the CDR3 is TGTGCCAGCAGCCCGGGGACAACTAATGAAAAACTGTTTTTT. Drawing the rest from reference TRBV2 and TRBJ1-4, the complete variable domain is EPEVTQTPSHQVTQMGQEVILRCVPISNHLYFYWYRQILGQKVEFLVSFYNNEISEKSEIFDDQFSVERPDGSNFTLKIRSTKLEDSAMYFCASSPGTTNEKLFFGSGTQLSVL.

This clonotype was detected only a few times. J is TRBJ2-1 and V is TRBV19, with D hard to call. The CDR3 runs 11 residues. CDR1 and CDR2 from the germline V gene are LNHDA and SQIVND (reference sequence). With 3 bases removed from V and 4 bases from J, the gap between germline ends came to 1 base. The CDR3 spells CASSIYNEQFF. Here the CDR3 DNA reads TGTGCCAGTAGTATTTACAATGAGCAGTTCTTC.